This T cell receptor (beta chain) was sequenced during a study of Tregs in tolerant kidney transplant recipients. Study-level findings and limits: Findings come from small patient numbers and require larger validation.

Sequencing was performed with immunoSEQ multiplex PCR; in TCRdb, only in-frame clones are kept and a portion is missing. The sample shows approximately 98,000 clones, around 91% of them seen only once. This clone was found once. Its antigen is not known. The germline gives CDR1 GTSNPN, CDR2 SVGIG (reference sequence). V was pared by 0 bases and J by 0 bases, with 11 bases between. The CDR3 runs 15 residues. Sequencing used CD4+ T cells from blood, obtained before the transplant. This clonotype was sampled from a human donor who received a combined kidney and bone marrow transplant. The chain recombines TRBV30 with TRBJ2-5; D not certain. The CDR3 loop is CAWSVRRSNQETQYF. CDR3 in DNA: TGTGCCTGGAGTGTACGACGGAGTAACCAAGAGACCCAGTACTTC.